This T cell receptor (beta chain) emerged from a study of cytomegalovirus exposure and HLA in healthy donors. The germline CDR1 and CDR2 sequences are MNHEY and SVGAGI. V was clipped by 2 bases and J by 11 bases, with 15 bases between them. This CDR3 spans 13 amino acids. Study-level points and caveats: Cytomegalovirus association was listed for 164 TCR beta chains. Reportedly, HLA-A and HLA-B alleles of most subjects were accurately predicted from TCR beta.

PCR used 60 Vbeta primers and 13 Jbeta primers. Assay used: immunoSEQ multiplex PCR; TCRdb lists only in-frame clones, some missing. The table lists about 140,000 clones, 80% of them singletons. On this clone: Its target is unknown.

The gene calls are TRBV6-5 and TRBJ1-1; no clear D. Sequencing was done on a sample of PBMCs. This clonotype was sampled from a man aged 50-59 years in good health and CMV-seronegative. CDR3 loop: CASSYEGVRRAFF. The CDR3 DNA sequence: TGTGCCAGCAGTTACGAGGGCGTCCGGAGGGCTTTCTTT.